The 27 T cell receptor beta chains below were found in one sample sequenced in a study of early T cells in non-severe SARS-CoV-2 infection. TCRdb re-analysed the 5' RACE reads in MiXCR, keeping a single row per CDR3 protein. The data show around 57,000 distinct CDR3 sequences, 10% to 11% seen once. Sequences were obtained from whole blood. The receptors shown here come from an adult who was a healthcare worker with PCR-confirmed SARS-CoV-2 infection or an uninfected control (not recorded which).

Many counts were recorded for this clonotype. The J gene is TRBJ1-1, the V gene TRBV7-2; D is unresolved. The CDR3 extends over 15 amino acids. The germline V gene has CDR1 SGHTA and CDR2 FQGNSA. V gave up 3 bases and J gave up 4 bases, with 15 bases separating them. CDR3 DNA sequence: TGTGCCAGCAGCTTGGTCTGGGGAGGGCTCACTGAAGCTTTCTTT. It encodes CASSLVWGGLTEAFF.

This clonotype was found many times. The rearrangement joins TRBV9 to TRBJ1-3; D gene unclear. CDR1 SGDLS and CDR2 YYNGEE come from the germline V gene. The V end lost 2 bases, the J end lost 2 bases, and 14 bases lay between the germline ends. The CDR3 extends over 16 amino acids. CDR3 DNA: TGTGCCAGCAGCGTTACCGACACGGTCGCTGGAAACACCATATATTTT. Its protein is CASSVTDTVAGNTIYF.

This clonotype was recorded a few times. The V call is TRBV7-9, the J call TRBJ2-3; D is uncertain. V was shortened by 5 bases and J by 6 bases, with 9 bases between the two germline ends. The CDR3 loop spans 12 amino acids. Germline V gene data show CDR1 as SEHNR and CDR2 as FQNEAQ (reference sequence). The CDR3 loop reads CASSRLRDTQYF. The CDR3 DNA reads TGTGCCAGCAGCCGCCTGAGGGATACGCAGTATTTT.

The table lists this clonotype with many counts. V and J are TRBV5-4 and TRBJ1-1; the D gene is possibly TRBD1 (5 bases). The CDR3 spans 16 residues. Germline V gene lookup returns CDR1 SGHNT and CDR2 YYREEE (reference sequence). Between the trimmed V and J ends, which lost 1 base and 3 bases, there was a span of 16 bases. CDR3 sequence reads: CASSLKGWGRDTEAFF. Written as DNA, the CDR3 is TGTGCCAGCAGCTTGAAGGGTTGGGGCAGGGACACTGAAGCTTTCTTT.

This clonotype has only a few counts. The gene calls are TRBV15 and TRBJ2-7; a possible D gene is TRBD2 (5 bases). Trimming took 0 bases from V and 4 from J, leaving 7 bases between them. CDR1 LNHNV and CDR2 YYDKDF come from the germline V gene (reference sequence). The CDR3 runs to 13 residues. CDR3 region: CATSRDEGYEQYF. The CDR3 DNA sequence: TGTGCCACCAGCAGAGATGAGGGTTACGAGCAGTACTTC.

CDR3 in DNA: TGCGCCAGCAGGCACCACCATGAAAAACTGTTTTTT. Translation gives CASRHHHEKLFF. The chain recombines TRBV4-1 with TRBJ1-4; D not resolved. Trimming removed 6 bases at V and 6 bases at J, with 8 bases between. The CDR3 loop spans 12 amino acids. CDR1 and CDR2 from the germline V gene are MGHRA and YSYEKL.

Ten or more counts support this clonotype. CDR3 bases: TGTGCCAGCAGCTTAGGCCGACACACCGGGGAGCTGTTTTTT. Translated, it gives CASSLGRHTGELFF. The rearrangement joins TRBV7-2 to TRBJ2-2; D remains unclear. The V gene's germline CDR1 is SGHTA and CDR2 FQGNSA. Deletions cut 1 base from V and 3 bases from J, with 6 bases between. CDR3 length: 14 residues.

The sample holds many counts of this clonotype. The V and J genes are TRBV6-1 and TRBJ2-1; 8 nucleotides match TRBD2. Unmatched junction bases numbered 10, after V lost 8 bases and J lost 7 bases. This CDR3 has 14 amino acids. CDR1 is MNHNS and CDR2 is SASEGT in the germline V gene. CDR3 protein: CASALQRGSNEQFF. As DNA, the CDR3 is TGTGCCAGCGCCCTCCAGCGGGGGAGTAATGAGCAGTTCTTC.

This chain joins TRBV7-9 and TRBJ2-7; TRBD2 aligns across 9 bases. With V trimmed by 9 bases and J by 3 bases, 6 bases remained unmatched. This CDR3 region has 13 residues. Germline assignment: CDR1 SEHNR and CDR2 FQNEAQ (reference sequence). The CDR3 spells CASSTSGNYEQYF. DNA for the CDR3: TGTGCCAGTTCGACTAGCGGAAACTACGAGCAGTACTTC. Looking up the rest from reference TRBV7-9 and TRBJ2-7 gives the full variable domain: DTGVSQNPRHKITKRGQNVTFRCDPISEHNRLYWYRQTLGQGPEFLTYFQNEAQLEKSRLLSDRFSAERPKGSFSTLEIQRTEQGDSAMYLCASSTSGNYEQYFGPGTRLTVT.

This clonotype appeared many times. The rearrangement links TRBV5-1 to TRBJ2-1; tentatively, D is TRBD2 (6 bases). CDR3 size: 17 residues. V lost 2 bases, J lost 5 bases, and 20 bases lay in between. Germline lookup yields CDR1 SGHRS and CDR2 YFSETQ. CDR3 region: CASSFVAAQRANNEQFF. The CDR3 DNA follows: TGCGCCAGCAGCTTTGTGGCCGCCCAGCGGGCCAACAATGAGCAGTTCTTC. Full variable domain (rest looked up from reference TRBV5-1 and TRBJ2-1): KAGVTQTPRYLIKTRGQQVTLSCSPISGHRSVSWYQQTPGQGLQFLFEYFSETQRNKGNFPGRFSGRQFSNSRSEMNVSTLELGDSALYLCASSFVAAQRANNEQFFGPGTRLTVL.

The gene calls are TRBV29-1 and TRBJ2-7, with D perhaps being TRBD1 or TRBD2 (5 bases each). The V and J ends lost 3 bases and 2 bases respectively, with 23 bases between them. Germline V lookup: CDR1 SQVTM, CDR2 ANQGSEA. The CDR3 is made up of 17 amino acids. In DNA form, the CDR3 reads TGCAGCGTTGATGGGGGATCGTCCGGGGCGGATACCTACGAGCAGTACTTC. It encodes CSVDGGSSGADTYEQYF.

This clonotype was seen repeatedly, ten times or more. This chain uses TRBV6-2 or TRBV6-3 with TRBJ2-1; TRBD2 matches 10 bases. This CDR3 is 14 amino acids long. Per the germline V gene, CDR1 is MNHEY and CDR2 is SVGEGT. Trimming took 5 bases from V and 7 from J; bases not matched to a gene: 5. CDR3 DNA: TGTGCCAGCAGTAAGCGGGGGGGCTGGAATGAGCAGTTCTTC. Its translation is CASSKRGGWNEQFF.

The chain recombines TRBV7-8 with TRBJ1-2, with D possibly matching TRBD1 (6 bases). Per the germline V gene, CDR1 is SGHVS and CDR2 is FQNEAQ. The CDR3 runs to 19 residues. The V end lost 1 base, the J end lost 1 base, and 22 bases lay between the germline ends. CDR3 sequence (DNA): TGTGCCAGCAGCTTAGAGGCGGGAATGGGGCAGGGGTTTAACTATGGCTACACCTTC. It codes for CASSLEAGMGQGFNYGYTF. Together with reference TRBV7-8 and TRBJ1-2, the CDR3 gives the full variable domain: GAGVSQSPRYKVAKRGQDVALRCDPISGHVSLFWYQQALGQGPEFLTYFQNEAQLDKSGLPSDRFFAERPEGSVSTLKIQRTQQEDSAVYLCASSLEAGMGQGFNYGYTFGSGTRLTVV.

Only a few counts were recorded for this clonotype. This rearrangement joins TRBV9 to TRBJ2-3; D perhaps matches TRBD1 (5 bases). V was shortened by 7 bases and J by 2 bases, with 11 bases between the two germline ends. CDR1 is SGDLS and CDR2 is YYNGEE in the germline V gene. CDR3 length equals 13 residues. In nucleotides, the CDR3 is TGTGCCAGCGGGGCGGAAGACACAGATACGCAGTATTTT. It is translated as CASGAEDTDTQYF.

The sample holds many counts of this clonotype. The DNA of the CDR3 is TGTGCCAGCAGCTTAGCCAGGGACTATCAGCCCCAGCATTTT. Its translation is CASSLARDYQPQHF. The V gene is TRBV7-8, the J gene TRBJ1-5; D is perhaps TRBD1 (5 bases). This CDR3 is built from 14 residues. Germline CDR1 reads SGHVS; CDR2 reads FQNEAQ. Trimming left V 0 bases short and J 5 bases short, with 8 bases between.

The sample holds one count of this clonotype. The CDR3 loop reads CSGTGDYGYTF. The CDR3 DNA is TGCAGCGGGACAGGCGACTATGGCTACACCTTC. The chain uses TRBV29-1 and TRBJ1-2, with TRBD1 matching 7 bases. The germline gives CDR1 SQVTM, CDR2 ANQGSEA. This CDR3 has 11 amino acids. With 7 bases clipped from V and 3 bases from J, the junction kept 2 bases outside the gene matches.

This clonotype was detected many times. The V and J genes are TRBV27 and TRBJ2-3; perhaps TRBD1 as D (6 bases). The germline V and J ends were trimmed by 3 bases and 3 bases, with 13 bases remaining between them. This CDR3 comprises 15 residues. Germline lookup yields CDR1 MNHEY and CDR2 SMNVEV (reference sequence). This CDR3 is CASSLGADRTDTQYF. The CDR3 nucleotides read TGTGCCAGCAGTTTGGGGGCCGACCGAACAGATACGCAGTATTTT.

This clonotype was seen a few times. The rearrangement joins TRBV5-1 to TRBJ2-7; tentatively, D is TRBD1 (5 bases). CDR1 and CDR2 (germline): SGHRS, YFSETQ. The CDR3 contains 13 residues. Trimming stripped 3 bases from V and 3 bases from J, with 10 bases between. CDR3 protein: CASSSTDSYEQYF. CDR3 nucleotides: TGCGCCAGCAGCTCCACAGACAGCTACGAGCAGTACTTC.

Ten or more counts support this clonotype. In DNA, the CDR3 is TGTGCCAGCAGCTTACACCGGGACAGGGTGCAAGTAAATGGCTACACCTTC. As protein: CASSLHRDRVQVNGYTF. The chain has TRBV7-2 and TRBJ1-2; the match to TRBD1 covers 9 bases. The ends lost 2 bases at V and 6 bases at J; junction bases unmatched: 13. The CDR3 is 17 residues long. Germline CDR1 is SGHTA and CDR2 is FQGNSA.

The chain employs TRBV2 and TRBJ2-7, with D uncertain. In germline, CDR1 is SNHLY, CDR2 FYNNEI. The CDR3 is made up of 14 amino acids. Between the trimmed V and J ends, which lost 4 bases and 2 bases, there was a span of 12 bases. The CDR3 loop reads CASSVPEYPYEQYF. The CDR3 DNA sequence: TGTGCCAGCAGTGTCCCCGAATACCCCTACGAGCAGTACTTC.

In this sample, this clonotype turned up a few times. The CDR3 is CASTAPASYEQYF. The CDR3 DNA follows: TGTGCCAGCACGGCTCCGGCATCCTACGAGCAGTACTTC. The chain is built from TRBV7-8 and TRBJ2-7; D is unresolved. V shed 7 bases and J shed 1 base, with 11 bases lying between them. The CDR3 is made up of 13 amino acids. Germline CDR1 SGHVS, CDR2 FQNEAQ.

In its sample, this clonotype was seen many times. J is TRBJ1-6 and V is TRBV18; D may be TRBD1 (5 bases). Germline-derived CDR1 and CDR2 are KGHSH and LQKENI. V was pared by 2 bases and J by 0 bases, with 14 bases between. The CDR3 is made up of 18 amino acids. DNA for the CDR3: TGTGCCAGCTCACCATTAAGACAGTCGAGCTCCTATAATTCACCCCTCCACTTT. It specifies CASSPLRQSSSYNSPLHF.

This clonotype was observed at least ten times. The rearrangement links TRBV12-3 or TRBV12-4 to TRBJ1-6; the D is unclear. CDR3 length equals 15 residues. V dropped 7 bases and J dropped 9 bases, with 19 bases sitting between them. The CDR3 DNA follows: TGTGCCAGCACTCCCGGGTCCTCGGGAAGTTCACCCCTCCACTTT. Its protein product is CASTPGSSGSSPLHF.

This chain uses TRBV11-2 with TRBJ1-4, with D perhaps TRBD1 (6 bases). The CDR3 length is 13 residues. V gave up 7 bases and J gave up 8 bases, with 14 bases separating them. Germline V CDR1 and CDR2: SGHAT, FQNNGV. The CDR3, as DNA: TGTGCCAGCAACTACAGGGAAGGGGAAAAACTGTTTTTT. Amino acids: CASNYREGEKLFF.

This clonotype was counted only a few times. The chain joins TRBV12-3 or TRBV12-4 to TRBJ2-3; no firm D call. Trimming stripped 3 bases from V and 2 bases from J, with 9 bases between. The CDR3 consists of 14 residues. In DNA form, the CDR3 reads TGTGCCAGCAGTTTTGGACGGAACACAGATACGCAGTATTTT. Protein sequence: CASSFGRNTDTQYF.

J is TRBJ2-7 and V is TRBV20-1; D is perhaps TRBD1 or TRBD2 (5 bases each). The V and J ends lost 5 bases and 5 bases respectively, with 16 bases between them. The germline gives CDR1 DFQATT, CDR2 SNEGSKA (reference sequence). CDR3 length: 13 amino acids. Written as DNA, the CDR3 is TGCAGTGCTCCGGGTGGGGGTTTCAACGAGCAGTACTTC. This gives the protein CSAPGGGFNEQYF.

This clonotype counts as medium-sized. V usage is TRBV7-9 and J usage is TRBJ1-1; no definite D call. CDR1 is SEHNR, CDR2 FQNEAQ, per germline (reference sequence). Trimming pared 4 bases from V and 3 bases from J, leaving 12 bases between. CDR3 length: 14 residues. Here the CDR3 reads CASSSSNTDTEAFF. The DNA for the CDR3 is TGTGCCAGCAGCTCCTCCAACACAGACACTGAAGCTTTCTTT.